A selection of T cell receptor beta chains follows, all from one sample in a study of beta chain features in type 1 diabetes. The data were produced by immunoSEQ multiplex PCR, yet TCRdb's version contains in-frame clones alone and is incomplete. Of around 300,000 clones detected, approximately 16% appear once; the ten largest clones hold about 0.014%. The sample comprised naive CD4+ T cells from blood. The receptors derive from a man between 18 and 35 years old with type 1 diabetes. The CDR3 runs from the conserved cysteine through the conserved F or W. A D gene is named only where the DNA matches it firmly. Some rows mark clone size as missing; the rest say once, few, many or name a class of expanded clone.

few,TRBD2,TRBJ2-3,TRBV29-1,TGCAGCGGCACTAGCGGGGGGGCCGCAGATACGCAGTATTTT,CSGTSGGAADTQYF
-,-,TRBJ1-1,TRBV5-4,TGTGCCAGCAGCTCCCCCGGGGGAACTGAAGCTTTCTTT,CASSSPGGTEAFF
few,-,TRBJ2-7,TRBV19,TGTGCCAGTAGTATGCGGATACTGAGCTCCTACGAGCAGTACTTC,CASSMRILSSYEQYF
-,-,TRBJ1-2,TRBV21-1,TGTGCCAGCAGAGTATTACAGGGTGACTATTGGGGCTACACCTTC,CASRVLQGDYWGYTF
-,-,TRBJ1-2,TRBV27,TGTGCCAGCAGTTTACTCGGCAGGGTTTTGGATGGCTACACCTTC,CASSLLGRVLDGYTF
-,-,TRBJ2-7,TRBV19,TGTGCCAGTAGGACAGGTATGGCTCCAACCTACGAGCAGTACTTC,CASRTGMAPTYEQYF
few,TRBD2,TRBJ2-7,TRBV11-2,TGTGCCAGCAGCTTAGAACTAGCGAGAGCCTACGAGCAGTACTTC,CASSLELARAYEQYF
-,-,TRBJ1-5,TRBV28,TGTGCCAGCACCCCCCTCCGTTATCAGCCCCAGCATTTT,CASTPLRYQPQHF
-,-,TRBJ2-1,TRBV14,TGTGCCAGCAGCCAAGATCAAACGGGTGAGCAGTTCTTC,CASSQDQTGEQFF
few,TRBD1,TRBJ1-1,TRBV30,TGTGCCTTTAATGACAGGGTACCTTTCGCTGAAGCTTTCTTT,CAFNDRVPFAEAFF
-,-,TRBJ2-1,TRBV2,TGTGCCAGCTCTCTGGGGGCCTGGCGGGAGGAGCAGTTCTTC,CASSLGAWREEQFF
-,-,TRBJ1-1,TRBV14,TGTGCCAGCAGCCAAGGAGGGGAAGCTTTCTTT,CASSQGGEAFF
-,TRBD1,TRBJ2-1,TRBV27,TGTGCCAGCAGTCTCGGGACAGGGGGCGACCTTTGGCAGTTCTTC,CASSLGTGGDLWQFF
few,TRBD1,TRBJ2-5,TRBV5-4,TGTGCCAGCAGCCCTGACAGGGGGCGACAAGAGACCCAGTACTTC,CASSPDRGRQETQYF
-,TRBD2,TRBJ2-1,TRBV29-1,TGCAGCGAGCCAGGAGTTGGCGGGAGAGGGGCCTGGCAGTTCTTC,CSEPGVGGRGAWQFF
few,TRBD2,TRBJ2-7,TRBV11-2,TGTGCCAGCAGCTCGGGACTAGCGGGGGTTGCCTACGAGCAGTACTTC,CASSSGLAGVAYEQYF
-,-,TRBJ2-1,TRBV28,TGTGCCAGCAGTTTAATTGGCCATGAGCAGTTCTTC,CASSLIGHEQFF
-,-,TRBJ1-1,TRBV27,TGTGCCAGCAGTTTATCCAGGGGTAGTACTGAAGCTTTCTTT,CASSLSRGSTEAFF
-,-,TRBJ2-3,TRBV2,TGTGCCAGCGTGATGGGGGCGGGAGATACGCAGTATTTT,CASVMGAGDTQYF
few,-,TRBJ2-1,TRBV12-5,TGTGCTAGCTCCGGTTACAATGAGCAGTTCTTC,CASSGYNEQFF
few,-,TRBJ1-1,TRBV28,TGTGCCAGCACCTTCCCCTCGGTAGGGGATGGGACTGAAGCTTTCTTT,CASTFPSVGDGTEAFF
-,-,TRBJ1-4,TRBV7-8,TGTGCCAGCAGCTTGAAGGGAGAGATTGAAAAACTGTTTTTT,CASSLKGEIEKLFF
few,-,TRBJ1-2,TRBV29-1,TGCAGCGTCGCCGGTCACAGGGAGGGAAACTATGGCTACACCTTC,CSVAGHREGNYGYTF
few,-,TRBJ2-2,TRBV21-1,TGTGCCAGCAGCAAGGACAGGCGGTCCGGGGAGCTGTTTTTT,CASSKDRRSGELFF
few,-,TRBJ2-1,TRBV30,TGTGCCTGGAGTGTTGGGGCAAGCCTGAATGAGCAGTTCTTC,CAWSVGASLNEQFF
-,TRBD2,TRBJ2-1,TRBV5-1,TGCGCCAGCAGCGGCGGGACTAGCGGGAGGGATAGTGAGCAGTTCTTC,CASSGGTSGRDSEQFF
few,-,TRBJ2-1,TRBV7-9,TGTGCCAGCAGCCCCCGCAGGGCGGTGTCCTACAATGAGCAGTTCTTC,CASSPRRAVSYNEQFF
-,-,TRBJ1-2,TRBV28,TGTGCCAGCAGTTTAGCGGGGAAATTATATGGCTACACCTTC,CASSLAGKLYGYTF
-,TRBD1,TRBJ1-1,TRBV29-1,TGCAGCGTCAGGGGGCCCGGCACTGAAGCTTTCTTT,CSVRGPGTEAFF
many,TRBD1,TRBJ2-1,TRBV23-1,TGCGCCAGCAGTCTGACACCGGGACAGGGTGACAATGAGCAGTTCTTC,CASSLTPGQGDNEQFF
-,TRBD1,TRBJ1-2,TRBV2,TGTGCCAGCAGTGGGACAGGGGGCTATGGCTACACCTTC,CASSGTGGYGYTF
-,TRBD1,TRBJ2-5,TRBV10-3,TGTGCCATCAACGACAGGGGTGAAGAGACCCAGTACTTC,CAINDRGEETQYF
-,TRBD1,TRBJ1-2,TRBV18,TGTGCCAGCTCCCCGGGACAGGGTTGGTATGGCTACACCTTC,CASSPGQGWYGYTF
few,-,TRBJ2-5,TRBV5-1,TGCGCCAGCAGCCCCTCCGCAACTAGGGGGGAGACCCAGTACTTC,CASSPSATRGETQYF
few,TRBD1,TRBJ2-7,TRBV7-2,TGTGCCAGCAGCTTAGGACAGGGCCTGACCTACGAGCAGTACTTC,CASSLGQGLTYEQYF
-,TRBD1,TRBJ1-1,TRBV28,TGTGCCAGCAGTTGGGGACAGGATGAAGCTTTCTTT,CASSWGQDEAFF
few,TRBD2,TRBJ2-5,TRBV6-1,TGTGCCAGCAGTGCCAGCGGGGGGGAGACCCAGTACTTC,CASSASGGETQYF
few,TRBD1,TRBJ2-5,TRBV5-5,TGTGCCAGCAGCACAATGGACAGGGGGTGGATCGGAGAGACCCAGTACTTC,CASSTMDRGWIGETQYF
-,-,TRBJ2-7,TRBV18,TGTGCCAGCTCACCACGCCCACGACAGTTCCTGTCCTACGAGCAGTACTTC,CASSPRPRQFLSYEQYF
few,-,TRBJ1-5,TRBV27,TGTGCCAGCAGTTTCCGCCCTTCGACAGATAGCAATCAGCCCCAGCATTTT,CASSFRPSTDSNQPQHF
-,TRBD2,TRBJ2-2,TRBV5-4,TGTGCCAGCAGCTTGGAGGGTAGCGGGAGGGCCATCACCGGGGAGCTGTTTTTT,CASSLEGSGRAITGELFF
-,-,TRBJ1-2,TRBV5-1,TGCGCCAGTAGGGATGGTCCCAGGGAGGTCTATGGCTACACCTTC,CASRDGPREVYGYTF
-,-,TRBJ1-2,TRBV29-1,TGCAGCGTCCACAAGGGAGAGGCTAACTATGGCTACACCTTC,CSVHKGEANYGYTF
-,-,TRBJ1-3,TRBV18,TGTGCCAGCTCACTTACGGGACAAACCTTCTCTGGAAACACCATATATTTT,CASSLTGQTFSGNTIYF
-,TRBD1,TRBJ1-5,TRBV5-1,TGCGCCAGCAGCTTGGCTGGCAGGGGGCTTGAGCCCCAGCATTTT,CASSLAGRGLEPQHF
few,-,TRBJ2-1,TRBV4-2,TGTGCCAGCAGCCACCGAGGAAACAATGAGCAGTTCTTC,CASSHRGNNEQFF
once,-,TRBJ2-7,TRBV28,TGTGCCAGCAGTCAGGGGCCCTCCTACGAGCAGTACTTC,CASSQGPSYEQYF
few,-,TRBJ2-3,TRBV15,TGTGCCACCAGCAGAGTAACAGGGACAGATACGCAGTATTTT,CATSRVTGTDTQYF
few,-,TRBJ2-1,TRBV19,TGTGCCAGTAGTCCCCGGAGGGGTGTCTCCTACAATGAGCAGTTCTTC,CASSPRRGVSYNEQFF
-,TRBD1,TRBJ2-7,TRBV18,TGTGCCAGCTCACCACCGGGACAGACGTACGAGCAGTACTTC,CASSPPGQTYEQYF
-,TRBD1,TRBJ1-1,TRBV2,TGTGCCAGCAGTGAAGGGACAGGGAACGCTGAAGCTTTCTTT,CASSEGTGNAEAFF
few,-,TRBJ1-2,TRBV5-4,TGTGCCAGCAGCTTTCTCGGGGGGATCGGTGGCTACACCTTC,CASSFLGGIGGYTF
-,-,TRBJ2-1,TRBV9,TGTGCCAGCAGCGTAGTATCCAGCGGGCGTCACAATGAGCAGTTCTTC,CASSVVSSGRHNEQFF
few,TRBD1,TRBJ1-2,TRBV30,TGTGCCTGGAGTCGGGACAGGGGGCGCCGCTATGGCTACACCTTC,CAWSRDRGRRYGYTF
few,-,TRBJ1-5,TRBV30,TGTGCCTGGAGTGTACAGAGCAATCAGCCCCAGCATTTT,CAWSVQSNQPQHF
-,TRBD1,TRBJ1-6,TRBV30,TGTGCCTGGAGTCCAGGGACAGGGGGCTTTTCACCCCTCCACTTT,CAWSPGTGGFSPLHF
-,TRBD1,TRBJ1-2,TRBV29-1,TGCAGCGTTGACGGGGACAGGGTGGGCGGCTACACCTTC,CSVDGDRVGGYTF
-,-,TRBJ2-5,TRBV18,TGTGCCAGCTCACCTTCAGGGGCTGGGGAGACCCAGTACTTC,CASSPSGAGETQYF
-,TRBD2,TRBJ2-4,TRBV28,TGTGCCAGCAGTGGGGGGACTAGCCTTACTTTGAAAAACATTCAGTACTTC,CASSGGTSLTLKNIQYF
few,-,TRBJ2-1,TRBV4-2,TGTGCCAGCAGCCAAGATGTCAGGTCTGAGCAGTTCTTC,CASSQDVRSEQFF